This TCR beta chain derives from a study of T cells in Graves' hyperthyroidism and ophthalmopathy. Amplified TCR beta CDR3 regions came from RNA transcripts. When the TCR CDR3 underwent first-round RT-PCR, the HTBI primer set was used. TCRdb ran MiXCR on the multiplex PCR reads and lists one entry per CDR3 protein. The table shows over 400,000 distinct CDR3 sequences, with about 15% occurring only once. Uncontrolled infection, other autoimmune disease, pregnancy or lactation led to exclusion. This clonotype was observed many times. Antigen specificity is unknown. Notes on the study in general: Peripheral blood also featured most of the thyroid clonotypes expanded above 0.001. Ophthalmopathy was model-predicted a median approximately 6.9 months pre-onset.

Trimming cost V 0 bases and J 0 bases, with 6 bases left between them. This CDR3 has 14 residues. Germline CDR1 reads LGHDT; CDR2 reads YNNKEL (reference sequence). The chain combines TRBV3-1 with TRBJ2-7; D uncertain. Source material: blood. The source of this sequence is a man aged 18 to 35 with Graves' ophthalmopathy. The CDR3 sequence is CASSQDTSSYEQYF. For the CDR3, the DNA is TGTGCCAGCAGCCAAGATACGTCCTCCTACGAGCAGTACTTC.